Listed here are 20 T cell receptor beta chains from one sample, sequenced in a study of sequential checkpoint blockade in melanoma. Noted treatment: randomized to nivolumab then ipilimumab (arm A) or the reverse (arm B). Generated by immunoSEQ multiplex PCR, the TCRdb table keeps only in-frame clones and is missing some. This sample has about 40,000 clones, with more than 80% found just once. Sequenced material: CD8+ T cells sorted from blood (inferred from file names), taken from a patient given nivolumab and ipilimumab in sequence. These receptors originate from a human donor with melanoma.

The rearrangement uses TRBV6-6 and TRBJ1-4; TRBD1 agrees at 7 bases. The CDR3 spans 16 residues. Germline-derived CDR1 and CDR2 are MNHNY and SVGAGI (reference sequence). V lost 6 bases and J lost 4; bases outside the gene matches: 11. CDR3 coding DNA: TGTGCCAGCAGCCGACTAACAGGGGCTGATAATGAAAAACTGTTTTTT. It specifies CASSRLTGADNEKLFF.

The chain is built from TRBV10-3 and TRBJ2-7, with 7 bases that match TRBD2. This CDR3 has 14 residues. Germline V gene data show CDR1 as ENHRY and CDR2 as SYGVKD. Losses at the gene ends were 2 bases for V and 0 bases for J; bases not matched to a gene: 1. CDR3 coding DNA: TGTGCCATCAGTGAGGGCGGGGGCTCCTACGAGCAGTACTTC. Residues: CAISEGGGSYEQYF.

V usage is TRBV10-3 and J usage is TRBJ1-1; the D is unclear. This CDR3 spans 15 amino acids. The germline V gene has CDR1 ENHRY and CDR2 SYGVKD. Deletions cut 0 bases from V and 1 base from J, with 9 bases between. The CDR3 DNA is TGTGCCATCAGTGAGTCCTTACAGACGAACACTGAAGCTTTCTTT. Its protein product is CAISESLQTNTEAFF.

V usage is TRBV30 and J usage is TRBJ2-3; 10 nucleotides line up with TRBD2. CDR1 GTSNPN and CDR2 SVGIG come from the germline V gene (reference sequence). This CDR3 spans 14 amino acids. Trimming removed 5 bases from V and 2 bases from J; junction bases left unmatched: 4. The DNA of the CDR3 is TGTGCCTGGTGGACTAGCGGATTCACAGATACGCAGTATTTT. This sequence encodes CAWWTSGFTDTQYF.

This chain joins TRBV7-9 and TRBJ1-1; the match to TRBD1 covers 7 bases. Trimming cost V 5 bases and J 6 bases; bases outside gene matches: 9. This CDR3 is 14 amino acids long. Germline V gene data show CDR1 as SEHNR and CDR2 as FQNEAQ (reference sequence). The CDR3 sequence is CASSETGAGAEAFF. The DNA of the CDR3 is TGTGCCAGCAGCGAAACAGGGGCTGGAGCTGAAGCTTTCTTT.

The CDR3 DNA follows: TGTGCCTGTCCTCTAGCGGGAGCGTCCTACGAGCAGTACTTC. This gives the protein CACPLAGASYEQYF. The V call is TRBV30, the J call TRBJ2-7, with 10 bases fitting TRBD2. The CDR3 loop spans 14 amino acids. J gave up 1 base and V 6 bases, and 6 bases lay outside the gene matches. CDR1 GTSNPN and CDR2 SVGIG come from the germline V gene (reference sequence). Looking up the rest from reference TRBV30 and TRBJ2-7 gives the full variable domain: SQTIHQWPATLVQPVGSPLSLECTVEGTSNPNLYWYRQAAGRGLQLLFYSVGIGQISSEVPQNLSASRPQDRQFILSSKKLLLSDSGFYLCACPLAGASYEQYFGPGTRLTVT.

The rearrangement links TRBV28 to TRBJ1-5, with 7 nucleotides matching TRBD1. Losses at the gene ends were 3 bases for V and 0 bases for J; bases not matched to a gene: 5. The CDR3 consists of 16 residues. Germline CDR1 reads MDHEN; CDR2 reads SYDVKM. The CDR3 loop reads CASSLYRGYSNQPQHF. The CDR3 DNA reads TGTGCCAGCAGTTTGTACAGGGGCTATAGCAATCAGCCCCAGCATTTT.

The chain uses TRBV7-6 and TRBJ2-7; 12 nucleotides agree with TRBD1. CDR1 and CDR2 (germline): SGHVS, FNYEAQ. CDR3 size: 15 residues. The trim removed 1 base at V and 6 bases at J, leaving 4 bases unmatched. This CDR3 is CASSLGGTGGTEQYF. CDR3 DNA: TGTGCCAGCAGCTTAGGGGGGACAGGGGGCACCGAGCAGTACTTC.

J is TRBJ2-1 and V is TRBV4-2; possibly TRBD2 for D (6 bases). CDR1 is LGHNA and CDR2 is YNFKEQ in the germline V gene. This CDR3 contains 13 residues. V gave up 1 base and J gave up 9 bases, with 10 bases separating them. CDR3: CASSQGTTSEQFF. The CDR3 DNA sequence: TGTGCCAGCAGCCAAGGGACTACGAGTGAGCAGTTCTTC.

The CDR3 is CASSLGYGSGSKDEQFF. The CDR3 DNA follows: TGTGCCAGCAGCTTAGGGTACGGGAGCGGGTCCAAGGATGAGCAGTTCTTC. This chain connects TRBV7-9 to TRBJ2-1, with a weak D call TRBD2 (6 bases). In germline, CDR1 is SEHNR, CDR2 FQNEAQ (reference sequence). The CDR3 is made up of 17 amino acids. Trimming cost V 1 base and J 8 bases, with 21 bases left between them.

The chain couples TRBV27 to TRBJ1-1; D remains ambiguous. CDR1 and CDR2 (germline): MNHEY, SMNVEV (reference sequence). This CDR3 comprises 16 residues. The V end lost 2 bases, the J end lost 4 bases, and 17 bases lay between the germline ends. CDR3 coding DNA: TGTGCCAGCAGTTTAAGCGGTCGGACGGGGTTCACTGAAGCTTTCTTT. It translates to CASSLSGRTGFTEAFF.

This clone has a handful of counts. The J gene is TRBJ2-5, the V gene TRBV19; possibly TRBD2 for D (6 bases). V was trimmed by 9 bases and J by 2 bases, leaving 22 bases between them. Germline V gene sequence: CDR1 LNHDA, CDR2 SQIVND (reference sequence). This CDR3 comprises 16 residues. This CDR3 is CARRYRDSQPQETQYF. As DNA, the CDR3 is TGTGCCAGACGATACCGGGACTCCCAACCTCAAGAGACCCAGTACTTC.

This rearrangement joins TRBV9 to TRBJ2-1, with a tentative D call TRBD2 (5 bases). This CDR3 is 13 amino acids long. From germline, CDR1 is SGDLS and CDR2 YYNGEE. Trimming pared 7 bases from V and 6 bases from J, leaving 14 bases between. CDR3: CASAPGNPNEQFF. The CDR3 DNA follows: TGTGCCAGCGCACCGGGGAACCCCAATGAGCAGTTCTTC. Supplemented by reference TRBV9 and TRBJ2-1, the full variable domain reads DSGVTQTPKHLITATGQRVTLRCSPRSGDLSVYWYQQSLDQGLQFLIQYYNGEERAKGNILERFSAQQFPDLHSELNLSSLELGDSALYFCASAPGNPNEQFFGPGTRLTVL.

The rearrangement joins TRBV6-5 to TRBJ2-5, with 11 bases lining up with TRBD2. The CDR3 runs 16 residues. V was pared by 4 bases and J by 4 bases, with 8 bases of the junction left unmatched. Germline CDR1 reads MNHEY; CDR2 reads SVGAGI. As DNA, the CDR3 is TGTGCCAGCAGTTTAACCGGGACTAGCGGCGGAGAGACCCAGTACTTC. This sequence encodes CASSLTGTSGGETQYF.

V is TRBV27 and J is TRBJ1-5, with 10 bases matching TRBD1. The V gene end was trimmed by 5 bases and the J gene end by 6 bases; junction bases not matched to a gene: 4. Germline-derived CDR1 and CDR2 are MNHEY and SMNVEV (reference sequence). The CDR3 covers 14 residues. The CDR3 reads CASSQGQGVQPQHF. The CDR3 nucleotides read TGTGCCAGCAGTCAAGGACAGGGGGTTCAGCCCCAGCATTTT.

The chain joins TRBV4-2 to TRBJ2-1; 9 bases are a match to TRBD1. V dropped 5 bases and J dropped 8; count of bases not matched to a gene: 13. Germline CDR1 reads LGHNA; CDR2 reads YNFKEQ. This CDR3 contains 16 residues. The CDR3 region has the DNA TGTGCCAGCAGCAGACCGGACAGGGGCGAACCCGATGAGCAGTTCTTC. The encoded protein is CASSRPDRGEPDEQFF.

Only one count was recorded for this clone. The chain combines TRBV10-1 with TRBJ2-7; D perhaps matches TRBD1 (6 bases). This CDR3 has 15 residues. V was clipped by 8 bases and J by 2 bases, with 19 bases between them. Looked up from germline, CDR1 is WNHNN and CDR2 is SYGVQD (reference sequence). For the CDR3, the DNA is TGCGCCAGCCCAGAACCTGGGACACCGACCTACGAGCAGTACGTC. This gives the protein CASPEPGTPTYEQYV.

The chain uses TRBV4-1 and TRBJ2-7, with TRBD2 matching over 13 bases. The trim removed 5 bases at V and 2 bases at J, leaving 6 bases unmatched. The CDR3 covers 16 residues. The germline CDR1 and CDR2 sequences are MGHRA and YSYEKL. CDR3 residues: CASSYLLAGGTYEQYF. The CDR3, as DNA: TGCGCCAGCAGCTACCTACTAGCGGGAGGGACCTACGAGCAGTACTTC.

This chain connects TRBV29-1 to TRBJ2-7; weak D call: TRBD2 (6 bases). The CDR3 has 13 amino acids. CDR1 SQVTM and CDR2 ANQGSEA come from the germline V gene. Trimming shortened V by 0 bases and J by 4 bases, and 10 bases separated the two germline ends. CDR3 in DNA: TGCAGCGTTGAAGAGGTCGGAGGGTACGAGCAGTACTTC. It codes for CSVEEVGGYEQYF.

V gene TRBV27 combines with J gene TRBJ2-3, with a weak D call TRBD2 (5 bases). Trimming took off 3 bases at V and 2 bases at J, with 9 bases between the two ends. There are 14 residues in the CDR3. The germline V gene encodes CDR1 MNHEY and CDR2 SMNVEV (reference sequence). The CDR3: CASSFAGNTDTQYF. CDR3 bases: TGTGCCAGCAGTTTCGCCGGGAACACAGATACGCAGTATTTT.